Detailed here is one T cell receptor (beta chain). There is no known antigen for this receptor. Base qualities are not provided; no much larger clone lies one nucleotide away. From the cysteine up to the phenylalanine, the CDR3 has a length of 16 residues. Only CDR3 DNA is held: 48 bases, read in frame from base 1. CDR1 MDHEN and CDR2 SYDVKM are derived from the germline V gene. Trimming leaves V shorter by 10 bases and J shorter by 9 bases, with the junction holding 16 bases beyond the gene matches. The record originates from a study of T cell changes during pregnancy in multiple sclerosis (dated by TCRdb to the late 2010s). With regard to the full study: Changes in the T cell repertoire over the course of pregnancy were examined in this study in women with multiple sclerosis.

Libraries came from the immunoSEQ multiplex PCR assay. Drawn from immuneACCESS, this table holds only the in-frame rearrangements with V and J called that TCRdb kept. Clones are partly lost; checked studies trace under half to an unresolved V gene and leave the rest unexplained. This sample lists around 28,000 clones; about nine tenths were detected once. The biggest ten clones account for about 0.58% of the sample. The source was CD4+ T cells from peripheral blood mononuclear cells, collected in the first trimester of pregnancy. The receptor was isolated from a female donor in good health, enrolled as a control in a pregnancy study. Here the chain combines TRBV28 and TRBJ2-4; 12 of the junction bases match TRBD2. Read as DNA, the sequence is TGTGCCACCAAAATCTCTAGCGGGAGGGCCTTGGGCATTCAGTACTTC. It translates as CATKISSGRALGIQYF.